Included here is one TCR beta chain sequence, with context. Its antigen is currently unknown. The data were taken from a study of cytomegalovirus exposure and HLA in healthy donors. Regarding the study as a whole: Follow-up analysis later connected one missense variant in DCLRE1C with trimming of TCR beta V- and J-genes. It was approximately 160 TCR beta chains that were listed as cytomegalovirus-associated.

The CDR3 covers 13 residues. V was cut by 4 bases and J by 1 base, with 7 bases left in between. Germline V CDR1 and CDR2: PRHDT, FYEKMQ (reference sequence). Primers: 60 Vbeta forward and 13 Jbeta reverse. Data came from immunoSEQ multiplex PCR; TCRdb stores just in-frame clones and leaves some out. The sample comprises some 170,000 clones, 70% to 90% of which are singletons, and 1.5% to 2% rests with the top ten. The sequenced material came from PBMCs. This receptor was obtained from a woman between 18 and 29 years old in good health and CMV-seronegative. The chain has TRBV13 and TRBJ1-1; D gene ambiguous. CDR3 bases: TGTGCCAGCAGCTCCAGGCCGAACACTGAAGCTTTCTTT. Translation gives CASSSRPNTEAFF.